This T cell receptor (beta chain) is drawn from a study of T cells in Graves' hyperthyroidism and ophthalmopathy. The overall study: Blood from the periphery was taken at initial diagnosis, before any treatment.

The study, taken as a whole, reports: Blood samples included most of the expanded thyroid clonotypes exceeding 0.001.

Germline loops: CDR1 SGHAT, CDR2 FQNNGV. V shed 7 bases and J 5 bases; nucleotides not matched to a gene: 6. The CDR3 covers 14 residues. Uncontrolled infection, other autoimmune disease, pregnancy or lactation disqualified patients from enrolment. Fresh peripheral blood, more than 9 ml, yielded the PBMCs. The TCR beta CDR3 regions underwent amplification using RNA transcripts as the source. The TCR CDR3 first-round RT-PCR relied on the HTBI primer set. TCRdb recomputed calls from the multiplex PCR reads with MiXCR, one row per CDR3 protein. The sample shows hundreds of thousands of distinct CDR3 sequences, roughly 14% of them seen only once. The table lists this clonotype with many counts. The antigen is not known.

The rearrangement joins TRBV11-2 to TRBJ2-3; 10 positions agree with TRBD2. The sequence was collected from a man aged 18 to 30 with Graves' ophthalmopathy. The sequencing sample was made of blood. CDR3 in DNA: TGTGCCAGCACCTGGGCTAGCGGGAGAGATACGCAGTATTTT. Its protein product is CASTWASGRDTQYF.